The clone carrying this T cell receptor beta chain was observed a handful of times. The data were obtained in a study of T cell responses to AZD1222 COVID-19 vaccine. Here immunoSEQ multiplex PCR was the method, and the copy in TCRdb shows in-frame clones only, minus some. The sample has 140,000 to 150,000 clones; 75% to 85% are singletons. Germline values: CDR1 MNHNS, CDR2 SASEGT. This CDR3 has 13 amino acids. V was pared by 3 bases and J by 2 bases, with 5 bases between. V gene TRBV6-1 combines with J gene TRBJ1-5; D is undetermined. Here the sequenced sample was peripheral blood, taken on day 0 of MenACWY control vaccination. The receptor comes from an adult in good health. CDR3 sequence (DNA): TGTGCCAGCAGTGACATCGGCAATCAGCCCCAGCATTTT. As protein: CASSDIGNQPQHF.